The 31 T cell receptor beta chains listed next were all sequenced from one sample in a study of shared clonotypes between healthy human individuals. Naive CD8 cells lacked CD45RO, underwent positive selection for CCR7 and left out terminally differentiated effector memory CD45RA+ cells. The protocol was immunoSEQ multiplex PCR, while the TCRdb copy is restricted to in-frame clones and leaves out a portion. The sample has hundreds of thousands of clones, approximately 95% seen once. The sequencing input was naive CD8+ T cells sorted from blood. These receptors were taken from a woman in her 30s in good health.

CDR3 in amino acids: CASRLAGMGELFF. DNA for the CDR3: TGTGCCAGTAGGCTAGCGGGCATGGGGGAGCTGTTTTTT. This sequence joins TRBV28 and TRBJ2-2; 8 bases are a match to TRBD2. Germline CDR1 and CDR2: MDHEN and SYDVKM. Unmatched junction bases numbered 8, after V lost 9 bases and J lost 8 bases. The CDR3 is made up of 13 amino acids.

The V gene is TRBV9, the J gene TRBJ2-3; no clear D gene. V lost 0 bases, J lost 5 bases, and 13 bases lay in between. CDR3 size: 15 residues. Germline V gene lookup returns CDR1 SGDLS and CDR2 YYNGEE. CDR3 loop: CASSVAGLSGDTQYF. For the CDR3, the DNA is TGTGCCAGCAGCGTAGCTGGGCTGTCTGGAGATACGCAGTATTTT.

The V gene is TRBV11-2, the J gene TRBJ1-2; D ambiguous. CDR1 and CDR2 (germline): SGHAT, FQNNGV. The germline V and J ends were trimmed by 1 base and 11 bases, with 20 bases remaining between them. This CDR3 comprises 15 residues. Here the CDR3 DNA reads TGTGCCAGCAGCTTAGCGTACAGCCCTTCAGAGAAGTACACCTTC. Its protein is CASSLAYSPSEKYTF.

This chain joins TRBV30 and TRBJ1-1; D might be TRBD1 (6 bases). The germline CDR1 and CDR2 sequences are GTSNPN and SVGIG (reference sequence). The CDR3 length is 16 residues. The V and J ends lost 0 bases and 0 bases respectively, with 14 bases between them. The CDR3 nucleotides are TGTGCCTGGAGTGTACCGCAGGGGAGGTTGAACACTGAAGCTTTCTTT. Encoded protein: CAWSVPQGRLNTEAFF. The variable domain in full, completed from reference TRBV30 and TRBJ1-1, reads SQTIHQWPATLVQPVGSPLSLECTVEGTSNPNLYWYRQAAGRGLQLLFYSVGIGQISSEVPQNLSASRPQDRQFILSSKKLLLSDSGFYLCAWSVPQGRLNTEAFFGQGTRLTVV.

The gene calls are TRBV28 and TRBJ2-5; D perhaps matches TRBD1 (8 bases). This CDR3 has 21 amino acids. Germline V gives CDR1 MDHEN, CDR2 SYDVKM. Trimming stripped 5 bases from V and 4 bases from J, with 35 bases between. The CDR3 nucleotides read TGTGCCAGCAGTAGCGGACAGGGAATCTTCGTTCGGCGGGAGAGGGGAGAGACCCAGTACTTC. Encoded protein: CASSSGQGIFVRRERGETQYF.

The chain employs TRBV28 and TRBJ1-3; no clear D gene. Germline CDR1 is MDHEN and CDR2 is SYDVKM. The CDR3 runs 13 residues. V dropped 5 bases and J dropped 0 bases, with 5 bases sitting between them. CDR3 loop: CASSASSGNTIYF. In DNA, the CDR3 is TGTGCCAGCAGTGCTTCCTCTGGAAACACCATATATTTT.

V and J are TRBV27 and TRBJ2-2; tentatively, D is TRBD1 (6 bases). The ends were cut back, 5 bases at V and 7 bases at J, with 17 bases in the middle. The length of the CDR3 is 15 residues. The V gene's germline CDR1 is MNHEY and CDR2 SMNVEV (reference sequence). Here the CDR3 DNA reads TGTGCCAGCAGTCCCTCCGCCAGGGGTCACGGGGAGCTGTTTTTT. Its protein is CASSPSARGHGELFF.

The V gene is TRBV28, the J gene TRBJ2-7; 9 positions match TRBD1. The CDR3 runs 13 residues. The V segment lost 10 bases and the J segment 3 bases; nucleotides outside the gene matches: 7. Germline V lookup: CDR1 MDHEN, CDR2 SYDVKM. The CDR3 bases are TGTGCCACCCTGACAGGGGGAAGCTACGAGCAGTACTTC. This codes for CATLTGGSYEQYF.

This clone was seen only once. This sequence joins TRBV9 and TRBJ2-1; 8 bases are shared with TRBD2. This CDR3 is built from 15 residues. Per the germline V gene, CDR1 is SGDLS and CDR2 is YYNGEE. V lost 0 bases to trimming and J lost 3 bases; unmatched junction nucleotides: 2. The CDR3 sequence is CASSVASGFYNEQFF. In nucleotides, the CDR3 is TGTGCCAGCAGCGTAGCTAGCGGGTTCTACAATGAGCAGTTCTTC.

The rearrangement joins TRBV6-5 to TRBJ1-2; the D gene is possibly TRBD1 (5 bases). This CDR3 has 11 amino acids. Germline CDR1 is MNHEY and CDR2 is SVGAGI. V lost 6 bases to trimming and J lost 8 bases, with 10 bases between them. In DNA form, the CDR3 reads TGTGCCAGCAGCCCGGGGCGGGGCTACACCTTC. It specifies CASSPGRGYTF.

This clone has only one observation. The chain joins TRBV28 to TRBJ2-5; the D gene is possibly TRBD1 (6 bases). The CDR3 runs 14 residues. V was shortened by 2 bases and J by 5 bases, with 12 bases between the two germline ends. CDR1 and CDR2 from the germline V gene are MDHEN and SYDVKM. The DNA of the CDR3 is TGTGCCAGCAGTTTACCCGGGACACTCGAGACCCAGTACTTC. Its protein product is CASSLPGTLETQYF.

The chain recombines TRBV9 with TRBJ2-3, with 12 bases lining up with TRBD2. V gave up 2 bases and J gave up 5 bases; unmatched junction bases: 6. This CDR3 has 16 amino acids. CDR1 is SGDLS, CDR2 YYNGEE, per germline. CDR3 residues: CASSVSSGRALDTQYF. CDR3 nucleotide sequence: TGTGCCAGCAGCGTCTCTAGCGGGAGGGCCTTAGATACGCAGTATTTT.

J is TRBJ2-5 and V is TRBV27, with 7 nucleotides matching TRBD1. With 5 bases clipped from V and 5 bases from J, the junction kept 8 bases outside the gene matches. CDR1 and CDR2 from the germline V gene are MNHEY and SMNVEV (reference sequence). CDR3 length equals 14 residues. The CDR3 bases are TGTGCCAGCAGTGCAAAGACAGGGAAGGAGACCCAGTACTTC. This sequence encodes CASSAKTGKETQYF.

The chain uses TRBV19 and TRBJ1-2; TRBD1 aligns across 10 bases. The J segment lost 8 bases and the V segment lost 3 bases, leaving 6 bases of the junction unmatched. CDR3 length: 14 residues. Germline V gene data show CDR1 as LNHDA and CDR2 as SQIVND (reference sequence). CDR3 nucleotides: TGTGCCAGTAGTATTCTGACAGGGGGCGAAGGCTACACCTTC. Translation: CASSILTGGEGYTF.

V usage is TRBV19 and J usage is TRBJ2-7; 7 bases match TRBD1. The germline V gene has CDR1 LNHDA and CDR2 SQIVND (reference sequence). This CDR3 spans 14 amino acids. Trimming took 5 bases from V and 4 from J; bases not matched to a gene: 8. The CDR3: CASSGRTGSYEQYF. The CDR3 DNA sequence: TGTGCCAGTAGTGGCCGGACAGGTTCATACGAGCAGTACTTC.

This chain uses TRBV5-1 with TRBJ2-7; unclear D gene. This CDR3 has 14 amino acids. The V gene lost 3 bases and the J gene lost 4 bases, with 14 bases spanning the gap. Per germline, CDR1 SGHRS and CDR2 YFSETQ. CDR3 DNA: TGCGCCAGCAGCTGGCTTAATTTACTGTACGAGCAGTACTTC. Translating it yields CASSWLNLLYEQYF. The whole variable domain, filled in from reference TRBV5-1 and TRBJ2-7, reads KAGVTQTPRYLIKTRGQQVTLSCSPISGHRSVSWYQQTPGQGLQFLFEYFSETQRNKGNFPGRFSGRQFSNSRSEMNVSTLELGDSALYLCASSWLNLLYEQYFGPGTRLTVT.

The chain joins TRBV13 to TRBJ1-2; D remains unclear. CDR1 and CDR2 from the germline V gene are PRHDT and FYEKMQ (reference sequence). CDR3 length: 14 amino acids. Trimming removed 1 base at V and 2 bases at J, with 8 bases between. CDR3 in amino acids: CASSLAETNYGYTF. The CDR3 DNA follows: TGTGCCAGCAGCTTAGCGGAGACGAACTATGGCTACACCTTC.

The rearrangement joins TRBV7-9 to TRBJ1-2; no firm D call. V dropped 11 bases and J dropped 4 bases, with 20 bases sitting between them. CDR1 and CDR2 from the germline V gene are SEHNR and FQNEAQ (reference sequence). This CDR3 is built from 14 residues. The DNA for the CDR3 is TGTGCCGGGTCATGGGATGGGGTCGCCTATGGCTACACCTTC. Amino acids: CAGSWDGVAYGYTF.

The V call is TRBV28, the J call TRBJ2-7; TRBD2 matches 11 bases. The trim removed 5 bases at V and 5 bases at J, leaving 5 bases unmatched. CDR1 MDHEN and CDR2 SYDVKM come from the germline V gene. The CDR3 covers 14 residues. The CDR3: CASSELAGVNEQYF. The CDR3 DNA reads as TGTGCCAGCAGTGAACTAGCGGGAGTTAACGAGCAGTACTTC.

This clone was recorded only once. CDR3 DNA sequence: TGCGCCAGCAGCCCTAGACCGGGCGGGACTGAAGCTTTCTTT. Translation: CASSPRPGGTEAFF. J is TRBJ1-1 and V is TRBV5-1; no reliable D call. From germline, CDR1 is SGHRS and CDR2 YFSETQ. V was trimmed by 4 bases and J by 5 bases, leaving 15 bases between them. The CDR3 covers 14 residues.

The table lists this clone with a count of one. The chain employs TRBV19 and TRBJ1-2; D is uncertain. Germline CDR1 LNHDA, CDR2 SQIVND (reference sequence). The V and J ends lost 6 bases and 8 bases respectively, with 16 bases between them. This CDR3 contains 13 residues. CDR3 nucleotide sequence: TGTGCCAGTAGACCCAGCCTCTCTTGGGGCTACACCTTC. Its translation is CASRPSLSWGYTF.

This clone was seen a single time. This chain uses TRBV5-6 with TRBJ2-2; D not resolved. The CDR3 is 14 residues long. CDR1 is SGHDT and CDR2 is YYEEEE in the germline V gene. The V end lost 0 bases, the J end lost 6 bases, and 9 bases lay between the germline ends. CDR3 sequence (DNA): TGTGCCAGCAGCTTGGCTGTCAATCCCGGGGAGCTGTTTTTT. Its translation is CASSLAVNPGELFF.

The CDR3 reads CASSYSRLAVNTYEQYF. The CDR3 region has the DNA TGTGCCAGTAGCTACAGTCGACTAGCGGTTAACACCTACGAGCAGTACTTC. The chain recombines TRBV19 with TRBJ2-7, with 9 bases that match TRBD2. V shed 6 bases, J shed 2 bases, and the junction held 14 bases outside the gene matches. Germline-derived CDR1 and CDR2 are LNHDA and SQIVND (reference sequence). CDR3 length equals 17 residues.

This clone was seen only once. The chain couples TRBV4-2 to TRBJ2-7; D gene ambiguous. Trimming stripped 0 bases from V and 4 bases from J, with 7 bases between. The germline V gene has CDR1 LGHNA and CDR2 YNFKEQ. The CDR3 length is 13 residues. The CDR3, as DNA: TGTGCCAGCAGCCAAGAGGGCCGGTACGAGCAGTACTTC. Amino acid sequence: CASSQEGRYEQYF.

The rearrangement uses TRBV28 and TRBJ1-2; D might be TRBD1 (5 bases). The germline V gene encodes CDR1 MDHEN and CDR2 SYDVKM. The V end was cut by 2 bases, the J end by 4 bases, with 14 bases between. This CDR3 is built from 15 residues. CDR3 nucleotide sequence: TGTGCCAGCAGTTTAAGGGGCCCAACCATCTATGGCTACACCTTC. Translating it yields CASSLRGPTIYGYTF.

The gene calls are TRBV19 and TRBJ2-7; D might be TRBD1 (5 bases). V lost 10 bases to trimming and J lost 0 bases, with 13 bases between them. The CDR3 runs to 13 residues. Germline-derived CDR1 and CDR2 are LNHDA and SQIVND (reference sequence). The CDR3 is CATQEPSSYEQYF. The CDR3 nucleotides read TGTGCCACACAGGAGCCTAGCTCCTACGAGCAGTACTTC.

The CDR3 nucleotides read TGTGCCAGCAGTTTAGACGGGGGACAGGGGTTCTACAATGAGCAGTTCTTC. As protein: CASSLDGGQGFYNEQFF. This rearrangement joins TRBV28 to TRBJ2-1, with 10 positions matching TRBD1. The CDR3 contains 17 residues. Germline V CDR1 and CDR2: MDHEN, SYDVKM. With V trimmed by 2 bases and J by 3 bases, 7 bases remained unmatched.

The CDR3, as DNA: TGTGCCAGCAGTTACTCTGGACTAGTTTCCGGGGAGCTGTTTTTT. Translation gives CASSYSGLVSGELFF. The chain recombines TRBV6-6 with TRBJ2-2; 7 bases map to TRBD2. The CDR3 is made up of 15 amino acids. Germline values: CDR1 MNHNY, CDR2 SVGAGI (reference sequence). V gave up 0 bases and J gave up 6 bases; unmatched junction bases: 4.

The rearrangement uses TRBV5-6 and TRBJ1-2; a weak D match, TRBD1 (5 bases). The V and J ends lost 4 bases and 5 bases respectively, with 6 bases between them. The CDR3 is 11 residues long. Germline V gene sequence: CDR1 SGHDT, CDR2 YYEEEE. The CDR3 loop reads CASSQGYGYTF. The CDR3 DNA sequence: TGTGCCAGCAGCCAGGGTTATGGCTACACCTTC.

The chain links TRBV6-5 to TRBJ2-7, with 7 nucleotides matching TRBD1. The trim removed 5 bases at V and 3 bases at J, leaving 10 bases unmatched. The CDR3 is 15 amino acids. From germline, CDR1 is MNHEY and CDR2 SVGAGI. CDR3 DNA: TGTGCCAGCAGTCCGGGGACAGACGCAATCTACGAGCAGTACTTC. Amino acids: CASSPGTDAIYEQYF.

The count of this clone is one. The chain combines TRBV2 with TRBJ2-1; D perhaps matches TRBD2 (6 bases). The CDR3 contains 18 residues. Germline V lookup: CDR1 SNHLY, CDR2 FYNNEI. V was trimmed by 5 bases and J by 0 bases, leaving 20 bases between them. CDR3 nucleotides: TGTGCCAGCAGTACAAACGACCGGGACTGGAGCTCCTACAATGAGCAGTTCTTC. Amino acid sequence: CASSTNDRDWSSYNEQFF.